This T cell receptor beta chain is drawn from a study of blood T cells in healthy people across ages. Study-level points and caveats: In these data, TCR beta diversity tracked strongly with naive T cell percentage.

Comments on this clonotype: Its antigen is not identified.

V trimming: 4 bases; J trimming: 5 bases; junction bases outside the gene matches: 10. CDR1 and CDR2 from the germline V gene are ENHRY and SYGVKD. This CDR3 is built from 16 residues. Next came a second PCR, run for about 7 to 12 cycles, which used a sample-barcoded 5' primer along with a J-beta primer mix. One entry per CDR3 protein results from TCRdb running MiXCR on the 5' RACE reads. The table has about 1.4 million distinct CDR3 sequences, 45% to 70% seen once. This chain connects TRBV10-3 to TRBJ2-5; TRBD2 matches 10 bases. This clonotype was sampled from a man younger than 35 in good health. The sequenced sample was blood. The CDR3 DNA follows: TGTGCCATCAGTGGAAAGCGGGGGGGCCTTGTGGAGACCCAGTACTTC. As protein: CAISGKRGGLVETQYF.